The clone carrying this T cell receptor beta chain was recorded once. Sequenced by immunoSEQ multiplex PCR; TCRdb stores in-frame clones only, minus some. The sample includes approximately 39,000 clones, approximately 94% of them seen just once. Germline-derived CDR1 and CDR2 are SGHRS and YFSETQ. The CDR3 totals 17 residues. The V and J ends lost 4 bases and 6 bases respectively, with 22 bases between them. This sample is drawn from a study of T cell changes during pregnancy in multiple sclerosis. This chain uses TRBV5-1 with TRBJ1-4, with unresolved D. The receptor was derived from a female donor with multiple sclerosis, enrolled in a pregnancy study. This specimen consisted of CD4+ T cells from peripheral blood mononuclear cells, obtained in the second trimester of pregnancy. CDR3 amino acids: CASSQNARRKLYEKLFF. The CDR3 nucleotides are TGCGCCAGCAGCCAAAATGCACGGAGGAAGCTTTATGAAAAACTGTTTTTT.